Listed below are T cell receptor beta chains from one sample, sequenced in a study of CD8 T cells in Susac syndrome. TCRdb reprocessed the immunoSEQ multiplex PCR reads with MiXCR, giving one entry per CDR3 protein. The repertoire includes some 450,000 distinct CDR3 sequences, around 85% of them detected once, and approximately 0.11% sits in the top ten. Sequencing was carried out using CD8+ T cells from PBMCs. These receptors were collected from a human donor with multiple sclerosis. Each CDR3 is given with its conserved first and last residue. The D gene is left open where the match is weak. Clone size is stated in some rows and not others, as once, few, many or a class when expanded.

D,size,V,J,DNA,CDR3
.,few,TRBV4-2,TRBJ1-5,TGTGCCAGCAGCCATGGCCTGAGTAGCAATCAGCCCCAGCATTTT,CASSHGLSSNQPQHF
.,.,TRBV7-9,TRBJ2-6,TGTGCCAGCAGCTTTATCGGGGGCGGTGGGGCCAACGTCCTGACTTTC,CASSFIGGGGANVLTF
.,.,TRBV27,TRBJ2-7,TGTGCCAGCAGTTTTGCGGGTGCTGAGTACGAGCAGTACTTC,CASSFAGAEYEQYF
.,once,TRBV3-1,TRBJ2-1,TGTGCCAGCAGCGACCAGGGGAAGTACTACAATGAGCAGTTCTTC,CASSDQGKYYNEQFF
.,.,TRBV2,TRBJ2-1,TGTGCCAGCAGTGAACAGTGGCGTTTGGATGAGCAGTTCTTC,CASSEQWRLDEQFF
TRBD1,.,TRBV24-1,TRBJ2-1,TGTGCCACCAGTGGCGGACAGGCCTGGGGGGAGCAGTTCTTC,CATSGGQAWGEQFF
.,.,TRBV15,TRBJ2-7,TGTGCCACCCACGACAGCTCGGGCGAGCAGTACTTC,CATHDSSGEQYF
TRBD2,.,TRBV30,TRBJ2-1,TGTGCCTGGACCAAAAGCGGGGAGTTTTTAGATGAGCAGTTCTTC,CAWTKSGEFLDEQFF
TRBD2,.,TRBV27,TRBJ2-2,TGTGCCAGCAGTTTATCCCGGGAGGGCAATACCGGGGAGCTGTTTTTT,CASSLSREGNTGELFF
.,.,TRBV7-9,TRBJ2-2,TGTGCCAGCAGCCCTACCCGGGAAGACACCGGGGAGCTGTTTTTT,CASSPTREDTGELFF
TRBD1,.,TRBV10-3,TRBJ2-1,TGTGCCATCAGTGAGACGGGACAGGGATGGAATGAGCAGTTCTTC,CAISETGQGWNEQFF
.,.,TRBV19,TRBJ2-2,TGTGCCAGTAGTATAGAAGGGGATAAGAACACCGGGGAGCTGTTTTTT,CASSIEGDKNTGELFF
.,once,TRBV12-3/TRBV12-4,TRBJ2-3,TGTGCCAGCAGTTTTAGGGAGTTCCCAGATACGCAGTTTTTT,CASSFREFPDTQFF
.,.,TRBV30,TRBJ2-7,TGTGCCTGGAGTTCCACAATGTGGGAGCAGTACTTC,CAWSSTMWEQYF
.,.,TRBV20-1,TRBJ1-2,TGCAGTGCTAGAGATTCTGGAGGGGAGATTATCTATGGCTACACCTTC,CSARDSGGEIIYGYTF
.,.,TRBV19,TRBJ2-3,TGTGCCAGTAGTAACGCGGGTATTGTTGATACGCAGTATTTT,CASSNAGIVDTQYF
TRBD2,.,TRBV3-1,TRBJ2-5,TGTGCCAGCAGCCAAGCCCCTCGACTAGCGGGGCAAGAGACCCAGTACTTC,CASSQAPRLAGQETQYF
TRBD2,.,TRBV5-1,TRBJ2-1,TGCGCCAGCAGCTCGGCGCTAGCGGAGCCCTACAATGAGCAGTTCTTC,CASSSALAEPYNEQFF
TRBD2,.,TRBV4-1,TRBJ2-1,TGCGCCAGCAGCCAAGACCCAACTAGCGGCCCCTACAATGAGCAGTTCTTC,CASSQDPTSGPYNEQFF
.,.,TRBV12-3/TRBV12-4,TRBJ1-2,TGTGCCAGCAGTGGGACGGGTCTAAACATCTATGGCTACACCTTC,CASSGTGLNIYGYTF
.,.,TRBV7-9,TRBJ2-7,TGTGCCAGCAGTCTCCCGAGCTCCTACGAGCAGTACTTC,CASSLPSSYEQYF
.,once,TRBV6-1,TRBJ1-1,TGTGCCAGCAGTGAAGCTACAGGGCGGGGGGCCACTGAAGCTTTCTTT,CASSEATGRGATEAFF
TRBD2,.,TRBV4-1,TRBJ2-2,TGCGCCAGCAGCCAAGAAGAACTAGCGGAGGCGAACACCGGGGAGCTGTTTTTT,CASSQEELAEANTGELFF
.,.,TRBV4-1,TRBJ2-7,TGCGCCAGCAGCCAAGATTGGGACACCTCCTACGAGCAGTACTTC,CASSQDWDTSYEQYF
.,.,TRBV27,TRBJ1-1,TGTGCCAGCAGTTTGTACCGGAGCACTGAAGCTTTCTTT,CASSLYRSTEAFF
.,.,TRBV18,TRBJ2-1,TGTGCCAGCTCAGGAGATTTAAATGAGCAGTTCTTC,CASSGDLNEQFF